This TCR beta chain was sequenced during a study of tumor-infiltrating lymphocytes in primary liver carcinoma. Study information: Stage T1-T3 N0M0 tumors spanned roughly 4.2 to 11 cm. Productive TCRbeta read counts per sample ran from roughly 3.65 to 7.13 million and were similar across tissue types.

Making TCR beta cDNA involved approximately 0.5 ug total RNA and a constant-region primer. Three nested multiplex PCR rounds, a slightly modified ARM-PCR method, built the TCR beta libraries. The first two PCR rounds used TRBV1-TRBV30 forward primers with a C-beta reverse primer, about 10 cycles each. In TCRdb, the multiplex PCR reads were re-called with MiXCR into one record per CDR3 protein. The data hold approximately 190,000 distinct CDR3 sequences, with approximately 80% observed a single time. CDR3 length: 14 residues. Germline loops: CDR1 ENHRY, CDR2 SYGVKD. Broader study findings: No more than about 8-24% of top clones could be seen in all five tumor regions. Overlap between tumor regions exceeded overlap of tumor with adjacent tissue or blood.

Co-extraction of RNA and DNA was performed on about 20-33 mg of unsorted bulk tissue. Worth noting for this clonotype: Antigen: not known. At one boundary the junction diverges from the germline segment, which might be a read error.

This clonotype was sampled from a man between 40 and 49 years old with primary liver carcinoma and hepatitis B virus infection. The sample taken for sequencing was tumor tissue from primary liver carcinoma. The chain has TRBV10-3 and TRBJ2-5; 7 bases are shared with TRBD1. The CDR3 DNA sequence: TGTGTCATCAGTGCGACAGGGTTGGGAGAGTCCCAGTACTTC. Its protein product is CVISATGLGESQYF.